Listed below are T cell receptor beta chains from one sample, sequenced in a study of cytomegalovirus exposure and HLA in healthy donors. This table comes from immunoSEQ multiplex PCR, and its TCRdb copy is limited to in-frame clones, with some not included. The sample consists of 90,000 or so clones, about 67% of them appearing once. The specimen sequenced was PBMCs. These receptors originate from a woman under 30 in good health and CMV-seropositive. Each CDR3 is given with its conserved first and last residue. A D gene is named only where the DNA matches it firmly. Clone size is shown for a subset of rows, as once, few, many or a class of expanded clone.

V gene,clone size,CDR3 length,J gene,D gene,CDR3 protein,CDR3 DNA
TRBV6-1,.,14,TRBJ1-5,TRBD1,CASRNRQGNQPQHF,TGTGCCAGCAGGAATCGACAGGGTAATCAGCCCCAGCATTTT
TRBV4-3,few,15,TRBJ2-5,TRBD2,CASSQGTSGQETQYF,TGCGCCAGCAGCCAAGGAACTAGCGGACAAGAGACCCAGTACTTC
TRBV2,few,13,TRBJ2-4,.,CAFRDLAKNIQYF,TGTGCCTTCCGGGACTTAGCCAAAAACATTCAGTACTTC
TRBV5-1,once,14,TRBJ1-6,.,CASSEQGVASPLHF,TGCGCCAGCAGCGAACAGGGTGTCGCTTCACCCCTCCACTTT
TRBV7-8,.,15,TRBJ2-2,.,CASSFRGTGTGELFF,TGTGCCAGCAGCTTTCGGGGTACGGGCACCGGGGAGCTGTTTTTT
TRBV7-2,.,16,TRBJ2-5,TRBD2,CASSQAGTSGQETQYF,TGTGCCAGCAGCCAGGCAGGGACTAGCGGTCAAGAGACCCAGTACTTC
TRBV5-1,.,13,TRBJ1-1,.,CASSLRPATEAFF,TGCGCCAGCAGCTTGAGGCCAGCGACTGAAGCTTTCTTT
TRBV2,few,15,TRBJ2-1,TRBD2,CASSDRAGAADEQFF,TGTGCCAGCAGTGATCGGGCGGGAGCGGCAGATGAGCAGTTCTTC
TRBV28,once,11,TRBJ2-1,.,CASSLEGEQFF,TGTGCCAGCAGTCTAGAGGGTGAGCAGTTCTTC
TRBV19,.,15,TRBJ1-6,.,CASSIVPSGNSPLHF,TGTGCCAGTAGTATAGTCCCCTCGGGGAATTCACCCCTCCACTTT
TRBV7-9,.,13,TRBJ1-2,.,CASTPGQGQNYTF,TGTGCCAGCACTCCTGGACAAGGACAAAACTACACCTTC
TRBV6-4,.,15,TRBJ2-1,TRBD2,CASSDSSGNYREQFF,TGTGCCAGCAGTGACTCAAGCGGGAACTATCGTGAGCAGTTCTTC
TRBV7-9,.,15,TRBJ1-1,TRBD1,CASSLGQGASTEAFF,TGTGCCAGCAGCTTAGGACAGGGGGCGAGCACTGAAGCTTTCTTT
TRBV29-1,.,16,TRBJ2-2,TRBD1,CSVEGEGQGARWELFF,TGCAGCGTTGAAGGGGAGGGACAGGGGGCGCGGTGGGAGCTGTTTTTT
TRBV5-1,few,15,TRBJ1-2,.,CASSPNSPILYGYTF,TGCGCCAGCAGCCCAAACTCTCCCATACTTTATGGCTACACCTTC
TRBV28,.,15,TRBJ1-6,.,CASRPQGTYNSPLHF,TGTGCCAGCAGACCACAGGGAACCTATAATTCACCCCTCCACTTT
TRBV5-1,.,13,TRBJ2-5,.,CASSEDNQETQYF,TGCGCCAGCAGCGAGGACAATCAAGAGACCCAGTACTTC
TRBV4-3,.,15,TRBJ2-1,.,CASSHRRFLEGEQFF,TGCGCCAGCAGCCACCGAAGGTTCCTAGAAGGTGAACAGTTCTTC
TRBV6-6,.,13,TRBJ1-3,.,CASRNIAGNTIYF,TGTGCCAGCAGAAACATCGCTGGAAACACCATATATTTT
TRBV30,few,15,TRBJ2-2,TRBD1,CAWSVLTGHTGELFF,TGTGCCTGGAGTGTACTGACAGGGCACACCGGGGAGCTGTTTTTT
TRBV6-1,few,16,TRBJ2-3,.,CASSEKARLGTDTQYF,TGTGCCAGCAGTGAAAAGGCTCGGCTAGGCACAGATACGCAGTATTTT
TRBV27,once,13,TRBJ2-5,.,CASGTRGQETQYF,TGTGCCAGCGGGACACGGGGACAAGAGACCCAGTACTTC